This T cell receptor beta chain was retrieved from a study of blood T cell repertoires in COVID-19. Study in general: Spain, Italy and the United States supplied samples that represented acute and convalescent COVID-19.

TCRdb keeps only in-frame clones here, not all; method: immunoSEQ multiplex PCR. This sample yields 430,000 or so clones, of which around nine tenths are seen a single time; about 1.5% belongs to the top ten. V shed 2 bases and J shed 4 bases, with 17 bases lying between them. This CDR3 comprises 16 residues. CDR1 MGHDK and CDR2 SYGVNS come from the germline V gene. The source is a woman aged 18-29 years who had been exposed to COVID-19. V gene TRBV25-1 combines with J gene TRBJ1-2, with D unresolved. Sequencing was carried out using PBMCs or T cells enriched from blood (not recorded which). Here the CDR3 reads CASSEVFGVAGYGYTF. In DNA form, the CDR3 reads TGTGCCAGCAGTGAAGTTTTCGGAGTCGCCGGCTATGGCTACACCTTC.